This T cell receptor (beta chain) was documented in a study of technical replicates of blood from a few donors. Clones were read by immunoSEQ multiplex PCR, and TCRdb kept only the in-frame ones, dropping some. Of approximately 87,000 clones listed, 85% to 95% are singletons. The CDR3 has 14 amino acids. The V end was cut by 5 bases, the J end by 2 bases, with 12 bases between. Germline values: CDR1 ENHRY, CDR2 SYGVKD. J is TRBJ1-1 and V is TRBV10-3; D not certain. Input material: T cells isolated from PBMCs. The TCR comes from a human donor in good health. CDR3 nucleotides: TGTGCCATCAGTCGGGATTTAAGCAACACTGAAGCTTTCTTT. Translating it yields CAISRDLSNTEAFF.